The 5 T cell receptor beta chains reported below all come from one sample, sequenced in a study of T cells after yellow fever vaccination. TCRdb ran MiXCR on the 5' RACE reads and lists one entry per CDR3 protein. Among hundreds of thousands of distinct CDR3 sequences listed, under 25% were seen once. The starting material was PBMCs, obtained 15 days after the yellow fever booster vaccination. These TCRs come from a man aged 25 to 45 who received the YFV17D yellow fever vaccine.

This sequence joins TRBV7-9 and TRBJ1-4; TRBD1 aligns across 7 bases. Germline V gives CDR1 SEHNR, CDR2 FQNEAQ (reference sequence). The length of the CDR3 is 15 residues. V trimming: 5 bases; J trimming: 6 bases; junction bases outside the gene matches: 9. This CDR3 is CASSNRGGIDEKLFF. CDR3 nucleotide sequence: TGTGCCAGCAGCAATAGAGGGGGCATCGATGAAAAACTGTTTTTT.

There are many counts of this clonotype. The V call is TRBV20-1, the J call TRBJ2-7; 10 bases map to TRBD2. The CDR3 runs to 14 residues. Germline CDR1 reads DFQATT; CDR2 reads SNEGSKA (reference sequence). The V gene end was trimmed by 3 bases and the J gene end by 5 bases; junction bases not matched to a gene: 7. This CDR3 reads CSARKREGRHEQYF. CDR3 sequence (DNA): TGCAGTGCTAGGAAGCGGGAGGGCCGCCACGAGCAGTACTTC.

The chain combines TRBV7-3 with TRBJ2-5; D ambiguous. CDR3 length: 15 amino acids. Trimming cost V 5 bases and J 2 bases, with 15 bases left between them. Germline CDR1 reads SGHTA; CDR2 reads FQGTGA. This CDR3 reads CASSRSVGQQETQYF. Written as DNA, the CDR3 is TGTGCCAGCAGCCGAAGCGTAGGTCAACAAGAGACCCAGTACTTC.

The V and J genes are TRBV5-6 and TRBJ2-7, with D perhaps TRBD2 (5 bases). The CDR3 spans 12 residues. Germline CDR1 reads SGHDT; CDR2 reads YYEEEE. The germline V and J ends were trimmed by 5 bases and 5 bases, with 11 bases remaining between them. The CDR3 sequence is CASSRDGDEQYF. CDR3 sequence (DNA): TGTGCCAGCAGTCGCGACGGGGACGAGCAGTACTTC.

The V and J genes are TRBV12-3 or TRBV12-4 and TRBJ2-7; 10 bases fit TRBD1. V shed 5 bases, J shed 4 bases, and the junction held 5 bases outside the gene matches. This CDR3 is built from 14 residues. The CDR3 loop is CASSIGQGVYEQYF. The CDR3 region has the DNA TGTGCCAGCAGTATCGGACAGGGGGTATACGAGCAGTACTTC.